This entry lists 15 T cell receptor beta chains sequenced from one sample in a study of shared clonotypes between healthy human individuals. Data came from immunoSEQ multiplex PCR; TCRdb stores just in-frame clones and leaves some out. The repertoire has about 1 million clones, about 75% of them found once; the top ten carry around 1.5%. The source material was memory CD4+ T cells sorted from blood. Regarding subset: CD45RA-negative fraction. The receptors come from a man aged 18 to 29 in good health.

The V gene is TRBV6-1, the J gene TRBJ2-7, with TRBD2 identical over 10 bases. Germline values: CDR1 MNHNS, CDR2 SASEGT. With 7 bases clipped from V and 3 bases from J, the junction kept 6 bases outside the gene matches. The CDR3 is 14 residues long. CDR3 nucleotides: TGTGCCAGCACAACTAGCGGGACCGTCTACGAGCAGTACTTC. It is translated as CASTTSGTVYEQYF.

Notes on this clone: The sample holds other DNA sequences that translate to the same CDR3. CDR3 region: CASSYREGYGYTF. In DNA form, the CDR3 reads TGTGCCAGCAGTTATAGGGAGGGCTATGGCTACACCTTC. The genes are TRBV6-5 and TRBJ1-2; D not resolved. CDR3 length: 13 residues. Germline CDR1 is MNHEY and CDR2 is SVGAGI. V was trimmed by 3 bases and J by 4 bases, leaving 9 bases between them.

The chain employs TRBV6-1 and TRBJ2-7; the D call may be TRBD1 or TRBD2 (5 bases each). V shed 2 bases and J shed 3 bases, with 11 bases lying between them. The CDR3 extends over 14 amino acids. Germline V lookup: CDR1 MNHNS, CDR2 SASEGT. The CDR3 is CASSELSRGYEQYF. The DNA of the CDR3 is TGTGCCAGCAGTGAATTGTCGAGGGGCTACGAGCAGTACTTC.

The genes are TRBV10-3 and TRBJ1-2; D not resolved. Trimming pared 0 bases from V and 1 base from J, leaving 9 bases between. Germline V lookup: CDR1 ENHRY, CDR2 SYGVKD. The CDR3 extends over 15 amino acids. The CDR3 sequence: CAISESEGRNYGYTF. CDR3 bases: TGTGCCATCAGTGAGTCGGAAGGCCGTAACTATGGCTACACCTTC.

Of note for this clone: Additional DNA sequences in this sample encode the identical CDR3. The chain links TRBV20-1 to TRBJ2-7; D possibly corresponds to TRBD1 (5 bases). The CDR3 loop spans 11 amino acids. The germline V gene encodes CDR1 DFQATT and CDR2 SNEGSKA (reference sequence). Trimming shortened V by 4 bases and J by 3 bases, and 7 bases separated the two germline ends. The CDR3 DNA is TGCAGTGCTAAAGACAGCTACGAGCAGTACTTC. Its protein product is CSAKDSYEQYF.

This chain joins TRBV5-4 and TRBJ2-5; 7 bases map to TRBD1. V trimming: 3 bases; J trimming: 7 bases; junction bases outside the gene matches: 6. Germline V lookup: CDR1 SGHNT, CDR2 YYREEE (reference sequence). The CDR3 totals 13 residues. CDR3 bases: TGTGCCAGCAGCTGGGCGACAGGGTTGACCCAGTACTTC. This translates into CASSWATGLTQYF.

A remark on this clone: Other DNA sequences in the same sample also yield this CDR3. The rearrangement joins TRBV7-2 to TRBJ2-3; no clear D. Germline V gene data show CDR1 as SGHTA and CDR2 as FQGNSA. CDR3 length equals 14 residues. Trimming cost V 1 base and J 2 bases, with 7 bases left between them. CDR3 nucleotides: TGTGCCAGCAGCTTAGGGCAGATCACAGATACGCAGTATTTT. This codes for CASSLGQITDTQYF.

The gene calls are TRBV18 and TRBJ2-1; D tentatively reads TRBD1 or TRBD2 (6 bases each). The ends were cut back, 1 base at V and 7 bases at J, with 17 bases in the middle. This CDR3 spans 16 amino acids. Germline V CDR1 and CDR2: KGHSH, LQKENI. In nucleotides, the CDR3 is TGTGCCAGCTCACCACTTCCACCACCGGGGGCTAATGAGCAGTTCTTC. Its translation is CASSPLPPPGANEQFF.

The chain employs TRBV28 and TRBJ2-3; D possibly corresponds to TRBD1 (6 bases). CDR3 length equals 17 residues. The germline gives CDR1 MDHEN, CDR2 SYDVKM. V lost 5 bases, J lost 0 bases, and 18 bases lay in between. CDR3 nucleotides: TGTGCCAGCAGTCCCCACGCCGGGACAAAGAGCACAGATACGCAGTATTTT. This codes for CASSPHAGTKSTDTQYF.

The chain carries TRBV4-2 and TRBJ2-3, with 9 nucleotides matching TRBD2. The V segment lost 1 base and the J segment 5 bases; nucleotides outside the gene matches: 4. Germline-derived CDR1 and CDR2 are LGHNA and YNFKEQ. The CDR3 is 15 amino acids. DNA of the CDR3: TGTGCCAGCAGCCAAGTAGCGGGGGCTGAAGATACGCAGTATTTT. Its protein is CASSQVAGAEDTQYF.

The chain combines TRBV18 with TRBJ2-7, with TRBD1 matching 7 bases. Losses at the gene ends were 1 base for V and 3 bases for J; bases not matched to a gene: 9. The germline CDR1 and CDR2 sequences are KGHSH and LQKENI. This CDR3 has 16 residues. This CDR3 is CASSPRDRAGVYEQYF. Here the CDR3 DNA reads TGTGCCAGCTCACCACGCGACAGGGCTGGGGTCTACGAGCAGTACTTC.

This clone was seen repeatedly, ten times or more. This chain connects TRBV6-6 to TRBJ2-7; tentatively, D is TRBD1 (6 bases). V lost 9 bases to trimming and J lost 5 bases, with 17 bases between them. Germline loops: CDR1 MNHNY, CDR2 SVGAGI (reference sequence). This CDR3 is 13 amino acids long. CDR3 DNA: TGTGCCAGTTCGTCTTCACAGGGCAACGAGCAGTACTTC. Its protein product is CASSSSQGNEQYF.

The V call is TRBV7-8, the J call TRBJ2-5; 7 nucleotides align to TRBD1. With 5 bases clipped from V and 3 bases from J, the junction kept 9 bases outside the gene matches. This CDR3 contains 15 residues. The germline gives CDR1 SGHVS, CDR2 FQNEAQ. The CDR3 bases are TGTGCCAGCAGCCGCCCCGGGACAGCCAAAGAGACCCAGTACTTC. Encoded protein: CASSRPGTAKETQYF. The full variable domain, its missing parts supplied by reference TRBV7-8 and TRBJ2-5, is GAGVSQSPRYKVAKRGQDVALRCDPISGHVSLFWYQQALGQGPEFLTYFQNEAQLDKSGLPSDRFFAERPEGSVSTLKIQRTQQEDSAVYLCASSRPGTAKETQYFGPGTRLLVL.

V and J are TRBV7-2 and TRBJ2-7; D might be TRBD1 (5 bases). The CDR3 loop spans 15 amino acids. V was cut by 3 bases and J by 2 bases, with 14 bases left in between. Germline V gives CDR1 SGHTA, CDR2 FQGNSA. CDR3 protein: CASSFQTDTAYEQYF. The CDR3 nucleotides read TGTGCCAGCAGCTTCCAGACGGACACAGCCTACGAGCAGTACTTC.

J is TRBJ2-7 and V is TRBV27; D uncertain. The CDR3 covers 13 residues. Trimming removed 4 bases at V and 3 bases at J, with 10 bases between. The germline V gene has CDR1 MNHEY and CDR2 SMNVEV (reference sequence). Here the CDR3 DNA reads TGTGCCAGCAGTTCCCAGCCCGGCTACGAGCAGTACTTC. This encodes CASSSQPGYEQYF.